This T cell receptor (beta chain) appears in the sequencing data of a study of OX40 agonist ivuxolimab in advanced cancers. On the study more broadly: Dose-escalation cases comprised hepatocellular carcinoma, melanoma, renal cell or head and neck cancer. General study findings and limits: The average count of expanded clones was higher among CD8+ T cells than among CD4+. Circulating CD4+ and CD8+ T cells showed clonal expansion by week 6 at 0.1 to 3.0 mg/kg. Nonresponders included some who also had low normalized T-cell clonal expansion.

Assay: immunoSEQ multiplex PCR; the TCRdb copy retains only in-frame clones and omits some. The sample gives 75,000 to 90,000 clones, 80% to 95% of which show up once; around 1.1% is in the top ten. Germline CDR1 SGHTS, CDR2 YDEGEE. The CDR3 extends over 14 amino acids. With V trimmed by 6 bases and J by 2 bases, 7 bases remained unmatched. On this clone itself: Its antigen is unknown.

Here the sequenced sample was CD4+ or CD8+ T cells sorted from blood, taken in a trial of the OX40 agonist ivuxolimab. This receptor was identified in an adult with an advanced solid tumor such as melanoma, head and neck, liver or kidney cancer. This chain joins TRBV5-8 and TRBJ1-2; 7 bases are a match to TRBD1. CDR3 loop: CASTLAGGNYGYTF. The CDR3, as DNA: TGTGCCAGCACCCTGGCAGGGGGGAACTATGGCTACACCTTC. Complete variable domain (other parts from reference TRBV5-8 and TRBJ1-2): EAGVTQSPTHLIKTRGQQATLRCSPISGHTSVYWYQQALGLGLQFLLWYDEGEERNRGNFPPRFSGRQFPNYSSELNVNALELEDSALYLCASTLAGGNYGYTFGSGTRLTVV.